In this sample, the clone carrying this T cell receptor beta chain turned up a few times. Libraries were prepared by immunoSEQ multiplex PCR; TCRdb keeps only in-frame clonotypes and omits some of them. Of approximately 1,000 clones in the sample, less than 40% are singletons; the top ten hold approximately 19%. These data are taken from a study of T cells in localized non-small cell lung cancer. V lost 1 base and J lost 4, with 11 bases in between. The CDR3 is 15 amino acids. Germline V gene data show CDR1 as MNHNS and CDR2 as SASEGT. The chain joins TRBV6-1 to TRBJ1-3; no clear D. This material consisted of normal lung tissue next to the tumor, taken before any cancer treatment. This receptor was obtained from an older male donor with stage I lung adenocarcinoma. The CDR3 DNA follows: TGTGCCAGCAGTGAAGGGCTCCATAGAGGAAACACCATATATTTT. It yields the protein CASSEGLHRGNTIYF.